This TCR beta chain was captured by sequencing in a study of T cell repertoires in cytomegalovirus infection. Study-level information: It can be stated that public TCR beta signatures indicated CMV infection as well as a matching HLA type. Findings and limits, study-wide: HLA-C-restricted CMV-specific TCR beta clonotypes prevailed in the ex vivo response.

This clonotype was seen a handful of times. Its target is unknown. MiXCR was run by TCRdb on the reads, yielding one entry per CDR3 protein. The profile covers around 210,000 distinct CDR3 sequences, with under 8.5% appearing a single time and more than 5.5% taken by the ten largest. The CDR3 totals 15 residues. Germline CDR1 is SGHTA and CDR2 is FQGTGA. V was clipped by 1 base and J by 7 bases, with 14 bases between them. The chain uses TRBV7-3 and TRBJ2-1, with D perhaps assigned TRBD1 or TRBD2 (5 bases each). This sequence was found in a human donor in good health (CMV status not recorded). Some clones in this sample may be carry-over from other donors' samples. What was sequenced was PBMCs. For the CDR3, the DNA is TGTGCCAGCAGCTTAAGGGGACCAACAAGGAATGAGCAGTTCTTC. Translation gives CASSLRGPTRNEQFF. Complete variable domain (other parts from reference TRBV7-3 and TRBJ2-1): GAGVSQTPSNKVTEKGKYVELRCDPISGHTALYWYRQSLGQGPEFLIYFQGTGAADDSGLPNDRFFAVRPEGSVSTLKIQRTERGDSAVYLCASSLRGPTRNEQFFGPGTRLTVL.